This T cell receptor beta chain was obtained from a study of blood T cell repertoires in COVID-19. TCRdb keeps only in-frame clones here, not all; method: immunoSEQ multiplex PCR. The sample lists 130,000 to 150,000 clones, roughly 84% occurring once. Germline V gene sequence: CDR1 MNHEY, CDR2 SVGEGT. V was pared by 4 bases and J by 7 bases, with 10 bases of the junction left unmatched. The CDR3 covers 17 residues. The chain joins TRBV6-2 or TRBV6-3 to TRBJ2-1; 13 positions agree with TRBD2. Sequencing was carried out using PBMCs or T cells enriched from blood (not recorded which). The source of this sequence is a woman aged 45-60 years who had been exposed to COVID-19. CDR3 sequence: CASSFPPWTSGRNEQFF. The CDR3, as DNA: TGTGCCAGCAGTTTTCCCCCTTGGACTAGCGGGAGAAATGAGCAGTTCTTC.